The 30 T cell receptor beta chains in this list originate from one sample, sequenced in a study of PD-L1 blockade in urothelial cancer. The time point was: pretreatment peripheral blood. This table comes from immunoSEQ multiplex PCR, and its TCRdb copy is limited to in-frame clones, with some not included. This sample carries tens of thousands of clones, around 79% of them seen once, and the ten largest clones take more than 9%. The specimen was PBMCs, collected around atezolizumab (anti-PD-L1) treatment. These receptors all come from a man between 65 and 85 years old with urothelial cancer.

This clone was observed a single time. This chain joins TRBV7-3 and TRBJ1-5; 10 bases agree with TRBD1. This CDR3 contains 22 residues. In germline, CDR1 is SGHTA, CDR2 FQGTGA. J was trimmed by 0 bases and V by 0 bases; bases with no gene match: 17. The CDR3: CASSLTIYGKGQGMNSNQPQHF. In nucleotides, the CDR3 is TGTGCCAGCAGCTTAACGATTTACGGAAAGGGACAGGGGATGAATAGCAATCAGCCCCAGCATTTT.

The gene calls are TRBV2 and TRBJ1-2; tentatively, D is TRBD1 (5 bases). There are 15 residues in the CDR3. CDR1 and CDR2 from the germline V gene are SNHLY and FYNNEI. With 1 base removed from V and 2 bases from J, the gap between germline ends came to 11 bases. The CDR3: CASSEEVRVNYGYTF. The CDR3 nucleotides are TGTGCCAGCAGTGAAGAGGTCAGGGTAAACTATGGCTACACCTTC.

The chain has TRBV27 and TRBJ1-4, with 10 positions matching TRBD1. V trimming: 1 base; J trimming: 1 base; junction bases outside the gene matches: 6. The germline V gene encodes CDR1 MNHEY and CDR2 SMNVEV (reference sequence). The CDR3 contains 18 residues. CDR3 nucleotides: TGTGCCAGCAGTTTATTTGGGACAGGGGCTGAAACTAATGAAAAACTGTTTTTT. This encodes CASSLFGTGAETNEKLFF.

The chain is built from TRBV27 and TRBJ2-1, with 11 bases identical to TRBD2. CDR3 length equals 16 residues. The trim removed 5 bases at V and 1 base at J, leaving 4 bases unmatched. Germline V gives CDR1 MNHEY, CDR2 SMNVEV (reference sequence). The CDR3 coding sequence is TGTGCCAGCAGTACCTCTAGCGGGAGGTCCTACAATGAGCAGTTCTTC. Translated, it gives CASSTSSGRSYNEQFF.

The V and J genes are TRBV6-5 and TRBJ1-3; D remains unclear. The germline V gene encodes CDR1 MNHEY and CDR2 SVGAGI. With 6 bases removed from V and 4 bases from J, the gap between germline ends came to 10 bases. This CDR3 is 13 amino acids long. CDR3 amino acids: CASRPGSGNTIYF. The CDR3 nucleotides are TGTGCCAGCAGGCCGGGGTCAGGAAACACCATATATTTT.

This chain connects TRBV9 to TRBJ2-3; D not resolved. This CDR3 spans 12 amino acids. The germline V and J ends were trimmed by 0 bases and 4 bases, with 3 bases remaining between them. Looked up from germline, CDR1 is SGDLS and CDR2 is YYNGEE. In nucleotides, the CDR3 is TGTGCCAGCAGCGTAGCTGCAGATACGCAGTATTTT. Its translation is CASSVAADTQYF.

V gene TRBV4-1 combines with J gene TRBJ2-1; D is possibly TRBD2 (6 bases). The germline gives CDR1 MGHRA, CDR2 YSYEKL. V lost 1 base to trimming and J lost 9 bases, with 13 bases between them. CDR3 size: 14 residues. The CDR3 nucleotides are TGCGCCAGCAGCCAAGGGGGACTCCCCCTTGAGCAGTTCTTC. Residues: CASSQGGLPLEQFF.

This clone was picked up a small number of times. The V and J genes are TRBV28 and TRBJ2-7; 12 nucleotides agree with TRBD2. This CDR3 has 14 residues. Trimming removed 5 bases from V and 4 bases from J; junction bases left unmatched: 3. The germline V gene encodes CDR1 MDHEN and CDR2 SYDVKM. Here the CDR3 DNA reads TGTGCCAGCAGTACAACTAGCGGGAGGTACGAGCAGTACTTC. Protein: CASSTTSGRYEQYF.

V gene TRBV18 combines with J gene TRBJ2-3; perhaps TRBD2 as D (6 bases). The V end lost 1 base, the J end lost 4 bases, and 18 bases lay between the germline ends. Germline CDR1 and CDR2: KGHSH and LQKENI. CDR3 size: 17 residues. The CDR3 sequence: CASSPRDLGGYSDTQYF. CDR3 nucleotides: TGTGCCAGCTCACCACGAGATTTAGGAGGGTACTCAGATACGCAGTATTTT.

A remark on this clone: At the DNA level, this CDR3 is encoded by other sequences in the same sample as well. The chain combines TRBV12-5 with TRBJ1-1; D may be TRBD1 (5 bases). There are 14 residues in the CDR3. Germline V CDR1 and CDR2: LGHNT, FRNRAP. Deletions cut 6 bases from V and 4 bases from J, with 15 bases between. DNA of the CDR3: TGTGCTAGTGGCCCCGGGACGGGGGGCACTGAAGCTTTCTTT. Protein: CASGPGTGGTEAFF.

V gene TRBV11-2 combines with J gene TRBJ2-3; D ambiguous. The CDR3 totals 13 residues. The germline gives CDR1 SGHAT, CDR2 FQNNGV. V gave up 3 bases and J gave up 2 bases, with 6 bases separating them. The CDR3 loop reads CASSFSNTDTQYF. CDR3 DNA sequence: TGTGCCAGCAGCTTTTCTAACACAGATACGCAGTATTTT.

The J gene is TRBJ2-2, the V gene TRBV27, with 7 nucleotides matching TRBD1. CDR3 length equals 15 residues. V lost 11 bases to trimming and J lost 4 bases; unmatched junction nucleotides: 13. CDR1 is MNHEY, CDR2 SMNVEV, per germline (reference sequence). The CDR3 region has the DNA TGTGCCTCCCTTACCGAACAGGGGAGCACCGGGGAGCTGTTTTTT. It codes for CASLTEQGSTGELFF.

V gene TRBV9 combines with J gene TRBJ2-1; 12 bases fit TRBD2. The germline V gene encodes CDR1 SGDLS and CDR2 YYNGEE. The V segment lost 3 bases and the J segment 4 bases; nucleotides outside the gene matches: 2. CDR3 size: 15 residues. As DNA, the CDR3 is TGTGCCAGCAGCGGCGGACTAGCGGGATACAATGAGCAGTTCTTC. The encoded protein is CASSGGLAGYNEQFF.

V usage is TRBV5-1 and J usage is TRBJ2-5; no clear D. V was shortened by 0 bases and J by 8 bases, with 26 bases between the two germline ends. Germline lookup yields CDR1 SGHRS and CDR2 YFSETQ. CDR3 length: 18 amino acids. The CDR3 spells CASSLALFLKQAELTQYF. As DNA, the CDR3 is TGCGCCAGCAGCTTGGCCCTGTTTCTTAAGCAGGCCGAATTAACCCAGTACTTC.

CDR3 protein: CSAKKLNEQFF. CDR3 sequence (DNA): TGCAGTGCAAAAAAGCTTAATGAGCAGTTCTTC. The rearrangement joins TRBV20-1 to TRBJ2-1, with D uncertain. The CDR3 extends over 11 amino acids. CDR1 is DFQATT, CDR2 SNEGSKA, per germline (reference sequence). The V and J ends lost 6 bases and 7 bases respectively, with 10 bases between them.

The CDR3 loop reads CASSPSTATNEKLFF. The CDR3 DNA is TGTGCCAGCAGCCCCTCGACAGCAACTAATGAAAAACTGTTTTTT. The chain uses TRBV6-5 and TRBJ1-4; maybe TRBD1 (5 bases). This CDR3 has 15 residues. Germline CDR1 MNHEY, CDR2 SVGAGI. Trimming pared 6 bases from V and 0 bases from J, leaving 11 bases between.

The chain joins TRBV7-3 to TRBJ2-1; 7 nucleotides agree with TRBD2. The CDR3 extends over 15 amino acids. Germline V gene lookup returns CDR1 SGHTA and CDR2 FQGTGA. The ends lost 5 bases at V and 8 bases at J; junction bases unmatched: 12. DNA of the CDR3: TGTGCCAGCAGCCACAGCCCCGGGACTAAGGATGAGCAGTTCTTC. Its protein is CASSHSPGTKDEQFF.

This chain uses TRBV7-2 with TRBJ2-5, with a possible D match to TRBD1 (6 bases). The CDR3 has 13 amino acids. Trimming took off 3 bases at V and 3 bases at J, with 8 bases between the two ends. Per germline, CDR1 SGHTA and CDR2 FQGNSA. CDR3 protein: CASSLDREETQYF. DNA of the CDR3: TGTGCCAGCAGCTTGGACAGAGAAGAGACCCAGTACTTC. Based on the CDR3 plus reference TRBV7-2 and TRBJ2-5, the full variable domain is GAGVSQSPSNKVTEKGKDVELRCDPISGHTALYWYRQSLGQGLEFLIYFQGNSAPDKSGLPSDRFSAERTGGSVSTLTIQRTQQEDSAVYLCASSLDREETQYFGPGTRLLVL.

In its sample, this clone was seen a few times. This sequence joins TRBV5-1 and TRBJ1-2, with unresolved D. The CDR3 totals 15 residues. Germline assignment: CDR1 SGHRS and CDR2 YFSETQ. Trimming stripped 1 base from V and 3 bases from J, with 13 bases between. CDR3 sequence reads: CASSLSSTPDYGYTF. Written as DNA, the CDR3 is TGCGCCAGCAGCTTGTCGTCTACCCCCGACTATGGCTACACCTTC.

The chain uses TRBV5-1 and TRBJ2-7; the match to TRBD2 covers 8 bases. CDR1 and CDR2 (germline): SGHRS, YFSETQ. With 4 bases clipped from V and 5 bases from J, the junction kept 8 bases outside the gene matches. The CDR3 is made up of 14 amino acids. CDR3 sequence: CASSPRGDTHEQYF. The DNA for the CDR3 is TGCGCCAGCAGCCCGCGGGGGGACACACACGAGCAGTACTTC.

This sequence joins TRBV18 and TRBJ1-2; D is undetermined. Germline CDR1 is KGHSH and CDR2 is LQKENI. The CDR3 is made up of 16 amino acids. V was pared by 2 bases and J by 0 bases, with 13 bases between. The DNA for the CDR3 is TGTGCCAGCTCACCAGGCCAGGCAGATACTAACTATGGCTACACCTTC. This codes for CASSPGQADTNYGYTF.

This chain joins TRBV5-1 and TRBJ2-7; TRBD1 agrees at 9 bases. V dropped 3 bases and J dropped 0; count of bases not matched to a gene: 4. Germline-derived CDR1 and CDR2 are SGHRS and YFSETQ. CDR3 length equals 15 residues. In DNA, the CDR3 is TGCGCCAGCAGCTGGACAGGGGACAGCTCCTACGAGCAGTACTTC. Residues: CASSWTGDSSYEQYF.

This clone appeared a single time. DNA of the CDR3: TGTGCCAGCAGCTCAGCAAGCGGCGGAAGCGCAGATACGCAGTATTTT. Translating it yields CASSSASGGSADTQYF. The chain couples TRBV5-6 to TRBJ2-3; tentatively, D is TRBD2 (5 bases). V was clipped by 3 bases and J by 4 bases, with 18 bases between them. CDR3 length: 16 amino acids. Per the germline V gene, CDR1 is SGHDT and CDR2 is YYEEEE.

This clone has only one observation. The chain employs TRBV28 and TRBJ1-5; D perhaps matches TRBD1 (5 bases). The germline V and J ends were trimmed by 2 bases and 7 bases, with 9 bases remaining between them. The germline CDR1 and CDR2 sequences are MDHEN and SYDVKM. CDR3 length: 13 residues. DNA for the CDR3: TGTGCCAGCAGTTTACAGGGTGGACAGCCCCAGCATTTT. This sequence encodes CASSLQGGQPQHF.

This chain links TRBV28 with TRBJ1-5; 8 bases line up with TRBD1. The V gene end was trimmed by 4 bases and the J gene end by 1 base; junction bases not matched to a gene: 6. CDR3 length equals 16 residues. Germline V gene sequence: CDR1 MDHEN, CDR2 SYDVKM. The CDR3 region is CASSSTGQGSNQPQHF. The CDR3 region has the DNA TGTGCCAGCAGTTCGACCGGACAGGGAAGCAATCAGCCCCAGCATTTT.

The chain carries TRBV19 and TRBJ2-5; tentative D call: TRBD1 (6 bases). V lost 5 bases and J 4 bases, leaving 14 bases between the germline ends. Germline loops: CDR1 LNHDA, CDR2 SQIVND (reference sequence). CDR3 size: 14 residues. The chain's CDR3 is CASSRAGEIETQYF. As DNA, the CDR3 is TGTGCCAGTAGTCGTGCAGGGGAAATAGAGACCCAGTACTTC. Variable domain in full (rest from reference TRBV19 and TRBJ2-5): DGGITQSPKYLFRKEGQNVTLSCEQNLNHDAMYWYRQDPGQGLRLIYYSQIVNDFQKGDIAEGYSVSREKKESFPLTVTSAQKNPTAFYLCASSRAGEIETQYFGPGTRLLVL.

V gene TRBV11-2 combines with J gene TRBJ2-3; 7 nucleotides align to TRBD2. The CDR3 covers 14 residues. V was clipped by 1 base and J by 4 bases; unmatched bases: 2. The germline V gene has CDR1 SGHAT and CDR2 FQNNGV. CDR3: CASSLGRGADTQYF. The CDR3 DNA follows: TGTGCCAGCAGCTTAGGTCGGGGGGCAGATACGCAGTATTTT.

J is TRBJ2-5 and V is TRBV12-2; the table calls TRBD1, which could not be checked here. TRBV12-2 is labeled a pseudogene. This CDR3 region has 16 residues. Written as DNA, the CDR3 is TGTGCAAGTCGCCCCGGGGGGGACAGGGGAAAGGAGACCCAGTACTTC. Its protein is CASRPGGDRGKETQYF.

This clone was recorded a few times. DNA for the CDR3: TGCGCCAGCAGCTTGAACAGGGGGCAGGATACGCAGTATTTT. Protein sequence: CASSLNRGQDTQYF. V is TRBV5-1 and J is TRBJ2-3; 9 bases map to TRBD1. The J segment lost 6 bases and the V segment lost 1 base, leaving 3 bases of the junction unmatched. The CDR3 has 14 residues. The germline gives CDR1 SGHRS, CDR2 YFSETQ. Combining the CDR3 with reference TRBV5-1 and TRBJ2-3 gives the whole variable domain KAGVTQTPRYLIKTRGQQVTLSCSPISGHRSVSWYQQTPGQGLQFLFEYFSETQRNKGNFPGRFSGRQFSNSRSEMNVSTLELGDSALYLCASSLNRGQDTQYFGPGTRLTVL.

This clone was seen repeatedly, ten times or more. This sequence joins TRBV5-1 and TRBJ1-1, with no clear D. The V gene lost 2 bases and the J gene lost 0 bases, with 5 bases spanning the gap. The germline V gene has CDR1 SGHRS and CDR2 YFSETQ. CDR3 size: 13 residues. The chain's CDR3 is CASSFHMNTEAFF. For the CDR3, the DNA is TGCGCCAGCAGCTTCCACATGAACACTGAAGCTTTCTTT.